This entry features one TCR beta chain sequence. These data come from a study of blood T cell repertoires in COVID-19. J gave up 0 bases and V 2 bases, and 5 bases lay outside the gene matches. Germline loops: CDR1 LNHDA, CDR2 SQIVND (reference sequence). This CDR3 is 16 amino acids long. Assay: immunoSEQ multiplex PCR; the TCRdb copy retains only in-frame clones and omits some. The sample lists about 400,000 clones, less than 90% seen once, with approximately 3% in the top ten. The V call is TRBV19, the J call TRBJ2-7; 9 bases line up with TRBD2. This TCR was sampled from a woman aged 30 to 39 who had recovered from COVID-19. Sequencing was carried out using PBMCs or T cells enriched from blood (not recorded which). DNA for the CDR3: TGTGCCAGTAGTATATTTTCTAGCGGGAACTCCTACGAGCAGTACTTC. Translating it yields CASSIFSSGNSYEQYF.